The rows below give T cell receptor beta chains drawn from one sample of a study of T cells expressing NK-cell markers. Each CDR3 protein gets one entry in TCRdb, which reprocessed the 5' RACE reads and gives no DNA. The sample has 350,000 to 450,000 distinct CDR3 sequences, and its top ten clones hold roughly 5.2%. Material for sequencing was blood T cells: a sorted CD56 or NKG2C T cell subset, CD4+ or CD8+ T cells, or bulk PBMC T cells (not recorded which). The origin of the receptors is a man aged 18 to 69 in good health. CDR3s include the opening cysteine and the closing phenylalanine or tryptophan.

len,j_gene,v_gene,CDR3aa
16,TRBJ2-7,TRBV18,CASSPPGGEGGSEQYF
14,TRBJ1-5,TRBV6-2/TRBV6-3,CASRPGRDNQPQHF
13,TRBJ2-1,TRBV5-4,CASSSLTYNEQFF
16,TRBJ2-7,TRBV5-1,CASSLAGGAGAYEQYF
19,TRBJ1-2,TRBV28,CASSLHTRDTRKANYGYTF
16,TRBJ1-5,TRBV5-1,CASSLEGARGNQPQHF
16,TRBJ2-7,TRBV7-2,CASTRGGTEVKSEQYF
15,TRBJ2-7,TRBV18,CASSPRRGDSYEQYF
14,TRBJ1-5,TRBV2,CASSAQGVGQPQHF
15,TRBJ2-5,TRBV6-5,CASQGQTSNQETQYF
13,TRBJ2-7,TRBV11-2,CASSLQRAYEQYF
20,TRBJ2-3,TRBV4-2,CASSQDPPSGGRGGADTQYF
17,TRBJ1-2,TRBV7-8,CASSPPGQGGINYGYTF
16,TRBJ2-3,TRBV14,CASSQQGLTSTDTQYF
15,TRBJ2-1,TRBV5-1,CASSLSWGGYNEQFF
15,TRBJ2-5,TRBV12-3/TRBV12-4,CASSFTAGGPETQYF
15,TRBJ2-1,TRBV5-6,CASRFTSGGANEQFF
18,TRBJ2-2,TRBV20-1,CSARDLRGGGPNTGELFF
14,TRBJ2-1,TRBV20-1,CSARTGTPRNEQFF
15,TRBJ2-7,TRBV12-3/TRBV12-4,CASSAQGGWLGEQYF
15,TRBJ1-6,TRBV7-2,CASSFQVSGGSPLHF
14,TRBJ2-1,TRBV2,CASKKRGGYNEQFF
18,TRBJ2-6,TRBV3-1,CASRQGHWDNSGANVLTF
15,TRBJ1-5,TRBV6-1,CASSDPEGGRQPQHF
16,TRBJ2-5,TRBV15,CATSTALVATQETQYF
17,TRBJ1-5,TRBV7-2,CASSRGYGGVSNQPQHF
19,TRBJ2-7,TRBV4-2,CASSHGLLGLAGTSYEQYF
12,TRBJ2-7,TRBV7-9,CASSRKGAEQYF
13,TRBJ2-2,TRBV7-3,CASGLLNTGELFF
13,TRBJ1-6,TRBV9,CASSGQYNSPLHF
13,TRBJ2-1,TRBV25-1,CASNQDLNNEQFF
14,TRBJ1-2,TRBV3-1,CASSQVSTAGGYTF
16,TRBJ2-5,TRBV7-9,CASSLPISGGRETQYF
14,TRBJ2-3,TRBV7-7,CASSLGRGEDTQYF
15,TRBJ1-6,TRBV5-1,CASGNGGRRNSPLHF
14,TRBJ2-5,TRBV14,CASSHQIGQETQYF
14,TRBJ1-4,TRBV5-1,CASSLFGKDEKLFF
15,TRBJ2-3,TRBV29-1,CSVEGTSGDSDTQYF
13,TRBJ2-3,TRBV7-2,CASSPWAEDTQYF
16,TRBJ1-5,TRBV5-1,CASSLWGRESNQPQHF
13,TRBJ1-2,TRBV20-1,CSAGTGGPYGYTF
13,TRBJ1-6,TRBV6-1,CASSREYNSPLHF
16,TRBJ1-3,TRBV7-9,CASSSGALTPGNTIYF
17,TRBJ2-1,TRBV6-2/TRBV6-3,CASTDRGRQISYNEQFF
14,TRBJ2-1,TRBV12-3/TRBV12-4,CASTLSAVYNEQFF
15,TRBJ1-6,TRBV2,CASSERSRPDSPLHF
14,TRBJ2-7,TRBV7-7,CASSLGGVGMVQYF
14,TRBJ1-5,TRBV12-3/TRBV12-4,CASSLVGGGQPQHF
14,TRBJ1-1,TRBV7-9,CASSFTRGDTEAFF
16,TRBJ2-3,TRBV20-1,CSARDLGWGAADTQYF
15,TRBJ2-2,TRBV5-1,CASSQQTGDTGELFF
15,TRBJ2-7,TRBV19,CASSFRLSEGGEQYF
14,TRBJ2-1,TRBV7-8,CASNPGFRNNEQFF
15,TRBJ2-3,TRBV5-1,CASSTGAGTTDTQYF
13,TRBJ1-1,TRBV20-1,CSARGPGGSEAFF